This passage covers 25 T cell receptor beta chains from one sample sequenced in a study of blood T cell repertoires in COVID-19. Clones were sequenced by immunoSEQ multiplex PCR, and TCRdb holds only the in-frame ones, with some missing. In the table there are roughly 130,000 clones, more than 90% of which are singletons. The source material was peripheral blood. Receptors originate from a man over 45 with active COVID-19.

The J gene is TRBJ2-1, the V gene TRBV7-8; 7 bases match TRBD2. The CDR3 sequence is 15 residues long. Germline V gives CDR1 SGHVS, CDR2 FQNEAQ. J lost 2 bases, V lost 5 bases, and 6 bases had no gene match. This CDR3 is CASSPAGVTYNEQFF. In DNA form, the CDR3 reads TGTGCCAGCAGCCCCGCGGGGGTCACCTACAATGAGCAGTTCTTC.

The chain links TRBV5-6 to TRBJ1-6; possible D gene TRBD1, 5 bases. Trimming removed 0 bases from V and 9 bases from J, with 16 bases in between. CDR1 and CDR2 (germline): SGHDT, YYEEEE. The CDR3 is 16 residues long. The CDR3 coding sequence is TGTGCCAGCAGCTTGGCCGGGGGACCCTCGGCTTCACCCCTCCACTTT. Protein: CASSLAGGPSASPLHF.

The J gene is TRBJ2-2, the V gene TRBV5-6, with 8 bases aligning to TRBD2. The CDR3 is made up of 16 amino acids. After removal of 3 bases from V and 1 base from J, the junction contained 5 bases not matched to a gene. CDR1 and CDR2 (germline): SGHDT, YYEEEE. The CDR3 bases are TGTGCCAGCAGCTATACCGGGACTAGGAACACCGGGGAGCTGTTTTTT. Protein product: CASSYTGTRNTGELFF.

The CDR3 nucleotides are TGCGCCAGCAGCCCTGAGACAGGGGGCCAGCCCCAGCATTTT. Translated, it gives CASSPETGGQPQHF. The J gene is TRBJ1-5, the V gene TRBV5-1; 10 bases are shared with TRBD1. Per the germline V gene, CDR1 is SGHRS and CDR2 is YFSETQ. The CDR3 totals 14 residues. The junction had 5 bases not matched to a gene; V was cut back by 4 bases and J by 7 bases. Using reference TRBV5-1 and TRBJ1-5 for the parts outside the CDR3, the full variable domain is KAGVTQTPRYLIKTRGQQVTLSCSPISGHRSVSWYQQTPGQGLQFLFEYFSETQRNKGNFPGRFSGRQFSNSRSEMNVSTLELGDSALYLCASSPETGGQPQHFGDGTRLSIL.

V gene TRBV5-5 combines with J gene TRBJ1-2; 7 nucleotides agree with TRBD1. CDR1 is SGHKS, CDR2 YYEKEE, per germline (reference sequence). This CDR3 has 15 residues. V was clipped by 0 bases and J by 2 bases; unmatched bases: 4. The CDR3 region is CASSLVPGQNYGYTF. DNA for the CDR3: TGTGCCAGCAGCTTGGTTCCGGGACAGAACTATGGCTACACCTTC.

V gene TRBV6-5 combines with J gene TRBJ1-5; D perhaps matches TRBD1 (6 bases). Germline CDR1 reads MNHEY; CDR2 reads SVGAGI. V lost 5 bases to trimming and J lost 1 base, with 12 bases between them. This CDR3 has 15 amino acids. The CDR3 DNA follows: TGTGCCAGCAGTATCCACAGGGAAAGCAATCAGCCCCAGCATTTT. Its translation is CASSIHRESNQPQHF.

The chain carries TRBV7-9 and TRBJ2-2, with 9 bases that match TRBD1. The J segment lost 7 bases and the V segment lost 3 bases, leaving 9 bases of the junction unmatched. Germline loops: CDR1 SEHNR, CDR2 FQNEAQ (reference sequence). The CDR3 length is 16 residues. CDR3 nucleotide sequence: TGTGCCAGCAGCTTGGACAGGGGAATGTTTGGCGGGGAGCTGTTTTTT. Translation: CASSLDRGMFGGELFF. Supplemented by reference TRBV7-9 and TRBJ2-2, the full variable domain reads DTGVSQNPRHKITKRGQNVTFRCDPISEHNRLYWYRQTLGQGPEFLTYFQNEAQLEKSRLLSDRFSAERPKGSFSTLEIQRTEQGDSAMYLCASSLDRGMFGGELFFGEGSRLTVL.

This chain links TRBV7-9 with TRBJ2-5; 9 nucleotides agree with TRBD1. Trimming removed 4 bases from V and 3 bases from J; junction bases left unmatched: 3. Germline loops: CDR1 SEHNR, CDR2 FQNEAQ (reference sequence). The CDR3 spans 14 residues. CDR3 bases: TGTGCCAGCAGCTCGGGACAGGGCGAAGAGACCCAGTACTTC. Translated, it gives CASSSGQGEETQYF. Full variable domain (missing parts from reference TRBV7-9 and TRBJ2-5): DTGVSQNPRHKITKRGQNVTFRCDPISEHNRLYWYRQTLGQGPEFLTYFQNEAQLEKSRLLSDRFSAERPKGSFSTLEIQRTEQGDSAMYLCASSSGQGEETQYFGPGTRLLVL.

The chain has TRBV29-1 and TRBJ1-2; 12 nucleotides match TRBD1. Looked up from germline, CDR1 is SQVTM and CDR2 is ANQGSEA. Trimming took 3 bases from V and 3 from J; bases not matched to a gene: 2. This CDR3 contains 14 residues. The CDR3 DNA sequence: TGCAGCGTTGAGGGACAGGGGGCTGACTATGGCTACACCTTC. Protein: CSVEGQGADYGYTF.

The chain joins TRBV20-1 to TRBJ2-1, with unresolved D. The CDR3 has 13 amino acids. Trimming cost V 3 bases and J 5 bases, with 11 bases left between them. Germline V gives CDR1 DFQATT, CDR2 SNEGSKA (reference sequence). The CDR3 region is CSASWRPNNEQFF. CDR3 coding DNA: TGCAGTGCTAGTTGGCGGCCCAACAATGAGCAGTTCTTC.

This rearrangement joins TRBV2 to TRBJ2-3; 10 bases are shared with TRBD1. Germline CDR1 SNHLY, CDR2 FYNNEI. V was pared by 6 bases and J by 1 base, with 4 bases of the junction left unmatched. The CDR3 spans 15 residues. DNA of the CDR3: TGTGCCAGCAGAATCGGGACAGGGGGCACAGATACGCAGTATTTT. Protein sequence: CASRIGTGGTDTQYF.

CDR3 loop: CASRLQGANTEAFF. The CDR3 DNA reads TGTGCCAGCAGATTACAGGGGGCGAATACTGAAGCTTTCTTT. The J gene is TRBJ1-1, the V gene TRBV7-9; 9 bases line up with TRBD1. This CDR3 spans 14 amino acids. V shed 6 bases and J 5 bases; nucleotides not matched to a gene: 7. Germline CDR1 reads SEHNR; CDR2 reads FQNEAQ (reference sequence).

This chain joins TRBV3-1 (or the pseudogene TRBV3-2) and TRBJ2-5, with 10 bases fitting TRBD2. The CDR3 runs 20 residues. The ends lost 0 bases at V and 2 bases at J; junction bases unmatched: 15. The germline V gene encodes CDR1 LGHDT and CDR2 YNNKEL (reference sequence). The CDR3 is CASSQDPGSSGSAVQETQYF. CDR3 coding DNA: TGTGCCAGCAGCCAAGACCCGGGTTCTAGCGGGAGCGCCGTACAAGAGACCCAGTACTTC.

The chain uses TRBV7-9 and TRBJ1-1; D is unresolved. The V end was cut by 4 bases, the J end by 8 bases, with 11 bases between. The CDR3 extends over 12 amino acids. The germline V gene encodes CDR1 SEHNR and CDR2 FQNEAQ (reference sequence). The CDR3 protein is CASSSVPSEAFF. CDR3 DNA sequence: TGTGCCAGCAGCTCGGTTCCCTCCGAAGCTTTCTTT.

The genes are TRBV20-1 and TRBJ2-3, with D perhaps being TRBD1 or TRBD2 (5 bases each). Trimming left V 3 bases short and J 0 bases short, with 10 bases between. The germline CDR1 and CDR2 sequences are DFQATT and SNEGSKA (reference sequence). The CDR3 runs to 14 residues. The CDR3 DNA is TGCAGTGCTAGTGAGGGGCCTAGCACAGATACGCAGTATTTT. Its translation is CSASEGPSTDTQYF.

The chain recombines TRBV29-1 with TRBJ2-3, with TRBD2 matching 7 bases. Germline V gene data show CDR1 as SQVTM and CDR2 as ANQGSEA. Trimming at V came to 6 bases and at J to 0 bases, leaving 6 bases not matched to a gene. CDR3 length: 14 amino acids. The CDR3 nucleotides are TGCAGCGTCGGGAGGTCTTCTAGCACAGATACGCAGTATTTT. Protein: CSVGRSSSTDTQYF.

J is TRBJ2-3 and V is TRBV10-2; the match to TRBD2 covers 9 bases. This CDR3 spans 17 amino acids. V lost 5 bases and J lost 3; bases outside the gene matches: 12. Germline V CDR1 and CDR2: WSHSY, SAAADI. The CDR3 loop is CASSSSGFSGGTDTQYF. DNA for the CDR3: TGCGCCAGCAGTTCCTCGGGTTTCAGCGGGGGGACAGATACGCAGTATTTT.

This clone occurred once. This chain connects TRBV6-5 to TRBJ2-5; a weak D match, TRBD1 (6 bases). CDR3 length: 13 amino acids. Looked up from germline, CDR1 is MNHEY and CDR2 is SVGAGI. The V end lost 7 bases, the J end lost 5 bases, and 14 bases lay between the germline ends. This CDR3 reads CASTKQGRETQYF. The CDR3 DNA sequence: TGTGCCAGCACGAAACAGGGACGGGAGACCCAGTACTTC.

The V call is TRBV30, the J call TRBJ2-5, with TRBD2 as a possible D gene (6 bases). Germline CDR1 GTSNPN, CDR2 SVGIG (reference sequence). The CDR3 has 14 amino acids. The germline V and J ends were trimmed by 2 bases and 5 bases, with 15 bases remaining between them. The CDR3 region has the DNA TGTGCCTGGAGTTACGGGAGCAGTTTGGAGACCCAGTACTTC. Its translation: CAWSYGSSLETQYF.

V gene TRBV18 combines with J gene TRBJ1-3, with 8 positions matching TRBD1. The CDR3 loop spans 14 amino acids. After removal of 5 bases from V and 2 bases from J, the junction contained 2 bases not matched to a gene. From germline, CDR1 is KGHSH and CDR2 LQKENI. CDR3 coding DNA: TGTGCCAGCTCAGCACAGGGGGCTGGAAACACCATATATTTT. Translated: CASSAQGAGNTIYF.

This clone has only one observation. This chain links TRBV10-2 with TRBJ2-1; D perhaps matches TRBD1 (5 bases). Germline assignment: CDR1 WSHSY and CDR2 SAAADI. This CDR3 is built from 13 residues. V was trimmed by 4 bases and J by 6 bases, leaving 10 bases between them. CDR3 sequence: CASSVTGRNEQFF. DNA of the CDR3: TGCGCCAGCAGTGTTACAGGACGCAATGAGCAGTTCTTC.

The chain couples TRBV5-4 to TRBJ2-3; 7 nucleotides agree with TRBD2. This CDR3 comprises 12 residues. CDR1 and CDR2 from the germline V gene are SGHNT and YYREEE (reference sequence). The trim removed 2 bases at V and 7 bases at J, leaving 1 base unmatched. CDR3 sequence reads: CASSLAGNTQYF. The CDR3 DNA is TGTGCCAGCAGCTTAGCGGGGAATACGCAGTATTTT.

The chain couples TRBV7-9 to TRBJ2-7; TRBD1 might be the D (6 bases). CDR3 length: 12 amino acids. CDR1 SEHNR and CDR2 FQNEAQ come from the germline V gene (reference sequence). The V end lost 4 bases, the J end lost 6 bases, and 10 bases lay between the germline ends. The CDR3 DNA sequence: TGTGCCAGCAGCTACTACAGGGTCGAGCAGTACTTC. This translates into CASSYYRVEQYF.

This rearrangement joins TRBV7-3 to TRBJ1-1; TRBD1 might be the D (5 bases). Germline loops: CDR1 SGHTA, CDR2 FQGTGA. The CDR3 has 16 residues. Trimming took 3 bases from V and 1 from J, leaving 15 bases between them. In nucleotides, the CDR3 is TGTGCCAGCAGCTTGTCTCCCGGACACAAGAACACTGAAGCTTTCTTT. Translation: CASSLSPGHKNTEAFF.

The chain recombines TRBV2 with TRBJ2-6; D possibly corresponds to TRBD1 (6 bases). Germline V CDR1 and CDR2: SNHLY, FYNNEI. Trimming shortened V by 2 bases and J by 4 bases, and 12 bases separated the two germline ends. This CDR3 is 16 amino acids long. The DNA for the CDR3 is TGTGCCAGCAGTGAAACAGGGATCCCCGGGGCCAACGTCCTGACTTTC. Translating gives CASSETGIPGANVLTF.